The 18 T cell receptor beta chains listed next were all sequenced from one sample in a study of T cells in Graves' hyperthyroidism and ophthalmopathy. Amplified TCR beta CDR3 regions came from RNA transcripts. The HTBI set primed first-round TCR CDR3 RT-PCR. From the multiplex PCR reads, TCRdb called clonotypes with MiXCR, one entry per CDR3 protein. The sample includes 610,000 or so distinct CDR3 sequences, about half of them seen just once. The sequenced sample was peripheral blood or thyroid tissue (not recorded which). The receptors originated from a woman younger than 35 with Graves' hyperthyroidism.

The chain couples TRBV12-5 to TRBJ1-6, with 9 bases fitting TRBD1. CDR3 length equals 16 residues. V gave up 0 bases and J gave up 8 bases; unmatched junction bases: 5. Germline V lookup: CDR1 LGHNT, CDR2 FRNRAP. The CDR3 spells CASGLVQGALDSPLHF. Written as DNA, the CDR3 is TGTGCTAGTGGTTTGGTACAGGGGGCGTTGGATTCACCCCTCCACTTT.

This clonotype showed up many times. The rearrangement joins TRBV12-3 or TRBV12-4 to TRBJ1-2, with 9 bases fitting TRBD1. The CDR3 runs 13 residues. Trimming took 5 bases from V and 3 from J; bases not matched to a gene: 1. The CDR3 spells CASSRQGDYGYTF. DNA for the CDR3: TGTGCCAGCAGTCGACAGGGGGACTATGGCTACACCTTC.

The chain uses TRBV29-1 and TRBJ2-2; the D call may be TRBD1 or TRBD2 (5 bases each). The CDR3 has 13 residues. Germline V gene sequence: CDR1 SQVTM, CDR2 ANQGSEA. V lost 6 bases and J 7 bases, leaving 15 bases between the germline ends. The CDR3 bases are TGCAGCGTAGTGGGACGGGGTAACGGGGAGCTGTTTTTT. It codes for CSVVGRGNGELFF.

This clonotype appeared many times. Here the CDR3 reads CASGHPRLNTEAFF. DNA of the CDR3: TGTGCCAGCGGCCACCCGCGGCTAAACACTGAAGCTTTCTTT. The chain carries TRBV2 and TRBJ1-1, with D unresolved. The CDR3 runs 14 residues. The germline V and J ends were trimmed by 8 bases and 2 bases, with 15 bases remaining between them. Germline lookup yields CDR1 SNHLY and CDR2 FYNNEI.

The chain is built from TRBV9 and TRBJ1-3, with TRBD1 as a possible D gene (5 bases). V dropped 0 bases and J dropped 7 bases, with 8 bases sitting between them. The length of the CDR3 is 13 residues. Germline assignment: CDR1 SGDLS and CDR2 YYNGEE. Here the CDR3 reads CASSVDGGNTIYF. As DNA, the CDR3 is TGTGCCAGCAGCGTAGACGGGGGTAACACCATATATTTT. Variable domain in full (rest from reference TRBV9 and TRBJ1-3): DSGVTQTPKHLITATGQRVTLRCSPRSGDLSVYWYQQSLDQGLQFLIQYYNGEERAKGNILERFSAQQFPDLHSELNLSSLELGDSALYFCASSVDGGNTIYFGEGSWLTVV.

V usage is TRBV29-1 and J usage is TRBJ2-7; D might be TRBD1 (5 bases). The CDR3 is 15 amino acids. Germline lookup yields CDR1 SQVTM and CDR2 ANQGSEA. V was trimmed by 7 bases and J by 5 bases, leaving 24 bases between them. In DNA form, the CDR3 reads TGCAGCGCCAGCAGCTTGGGGCAGGCTCTTAACGAGCAGTACTTC. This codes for CSASSLGQALNEQYF.

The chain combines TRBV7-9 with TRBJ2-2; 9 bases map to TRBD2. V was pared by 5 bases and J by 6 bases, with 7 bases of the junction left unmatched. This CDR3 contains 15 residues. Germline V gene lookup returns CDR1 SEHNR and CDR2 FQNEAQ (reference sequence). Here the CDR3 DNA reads TGTGCCAGCAGCCCAGGGGCTAGCGGGGCCGGGGAGCTGTTTTTT. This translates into CASSPGASGAGELFF.

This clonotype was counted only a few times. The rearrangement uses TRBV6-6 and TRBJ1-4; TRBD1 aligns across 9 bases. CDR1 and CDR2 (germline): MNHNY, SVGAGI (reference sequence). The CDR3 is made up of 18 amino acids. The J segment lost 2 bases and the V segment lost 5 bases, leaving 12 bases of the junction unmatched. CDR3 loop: CASSPLGTGYSTNEKLFF. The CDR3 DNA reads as TGTGCCAGCAGTCCTCTCGGGACAGGGTATTCCACTAATGAAAAACTGTTTTTT.

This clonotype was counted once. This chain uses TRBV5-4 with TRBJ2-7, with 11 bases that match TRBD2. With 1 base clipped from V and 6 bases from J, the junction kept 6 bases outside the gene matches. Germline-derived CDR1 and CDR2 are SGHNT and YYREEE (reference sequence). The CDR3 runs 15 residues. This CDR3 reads CASSLTSGGLVEQYF. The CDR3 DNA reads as TGTGCCAGCAGCTTGACTAGCGGGGGCTTAGTCGAGCAGTACTTC.

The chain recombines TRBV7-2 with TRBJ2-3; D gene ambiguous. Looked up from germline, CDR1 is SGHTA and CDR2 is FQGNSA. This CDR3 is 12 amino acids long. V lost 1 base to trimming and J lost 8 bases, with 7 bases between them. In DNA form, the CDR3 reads TGTGCCAGCAGCTTAGTGGCAACTACGCAGTATTTT. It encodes CASSLVATTQYF.

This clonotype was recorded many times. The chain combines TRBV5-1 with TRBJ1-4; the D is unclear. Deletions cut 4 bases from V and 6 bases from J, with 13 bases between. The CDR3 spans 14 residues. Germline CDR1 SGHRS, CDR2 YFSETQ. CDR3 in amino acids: CASSPRRPDEKLFF. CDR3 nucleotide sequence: TGCGCCAGCAGCCCTCGGAGGCCAGATGAAAAACTGTTTTTT.

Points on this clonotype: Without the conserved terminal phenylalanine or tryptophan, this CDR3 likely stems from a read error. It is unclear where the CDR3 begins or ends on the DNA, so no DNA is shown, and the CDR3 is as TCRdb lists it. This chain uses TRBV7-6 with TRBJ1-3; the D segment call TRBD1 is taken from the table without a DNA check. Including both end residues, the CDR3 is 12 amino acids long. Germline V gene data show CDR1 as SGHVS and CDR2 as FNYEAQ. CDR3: CASSLARGTRRT.

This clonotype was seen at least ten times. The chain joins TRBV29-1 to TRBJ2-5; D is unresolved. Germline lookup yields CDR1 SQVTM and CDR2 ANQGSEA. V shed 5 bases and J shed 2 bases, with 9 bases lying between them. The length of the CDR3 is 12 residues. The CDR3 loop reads CSVRAGQETQYF. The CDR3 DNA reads TGCAGCGTTAGGGCAGGTCAAGAGACCCAGTACTTC.

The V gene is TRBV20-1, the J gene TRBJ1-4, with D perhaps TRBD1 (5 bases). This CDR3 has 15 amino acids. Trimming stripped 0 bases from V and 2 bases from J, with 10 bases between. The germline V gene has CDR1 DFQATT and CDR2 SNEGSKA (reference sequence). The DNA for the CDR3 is TGCAGTGCTAGAGATTCTACAGGCACTAATGAAAAACTGTTTTTT. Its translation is CSARDSTGTNEKLFF.

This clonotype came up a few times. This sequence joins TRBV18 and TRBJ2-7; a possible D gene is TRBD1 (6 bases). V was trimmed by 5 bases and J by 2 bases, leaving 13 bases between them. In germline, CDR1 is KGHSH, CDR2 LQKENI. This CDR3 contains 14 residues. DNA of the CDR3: TGTGCCAGCTCATCGCAGGGGACCCCCTACGAGCAGTACTTC. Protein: CASSSQGTPYEQYF.

CDR3 sequence: CSVVGGDQPQHF. DNA of the CDR3: TGCAGCGTTGTGGGGGGTGACCAGCCCCAGCATTTT. This chain uses TRBV29-1 with TRBJ1-5; D may be TRBD1 (5 bases). Trimming took off 4 bases at V and 7 bases at J, with 11 bases between the two ends. Germline CDR1 reads SQVTM; CDR2 reads ANQGSEA. This CDR3 comprises 12 residues.

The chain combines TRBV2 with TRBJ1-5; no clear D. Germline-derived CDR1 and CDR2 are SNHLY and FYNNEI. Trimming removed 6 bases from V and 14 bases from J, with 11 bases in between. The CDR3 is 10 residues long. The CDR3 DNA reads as TGTGCCAGCAGAGGAGGAAACGAGCATTTT. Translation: CASRGGNEHF. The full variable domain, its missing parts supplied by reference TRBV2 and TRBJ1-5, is EPEVTQTPSHQVTQMGQEVILRCVPISNHLYFYWYRQILGQKVEFLVSFYNNEISEKSEIFDDQFSVERPDGSNFTLKIRSTKLEDSAMYFCASRGGNEHFGDGTRLSIL.

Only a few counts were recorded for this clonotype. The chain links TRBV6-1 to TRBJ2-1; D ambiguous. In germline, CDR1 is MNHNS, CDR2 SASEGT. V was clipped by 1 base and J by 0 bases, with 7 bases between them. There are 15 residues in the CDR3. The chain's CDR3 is CASSEDRSSYNEQFF. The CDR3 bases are TGTGCCAGCAGTGAAGACCGGAGCTCCTACAATGAGCAGTTCTTC.